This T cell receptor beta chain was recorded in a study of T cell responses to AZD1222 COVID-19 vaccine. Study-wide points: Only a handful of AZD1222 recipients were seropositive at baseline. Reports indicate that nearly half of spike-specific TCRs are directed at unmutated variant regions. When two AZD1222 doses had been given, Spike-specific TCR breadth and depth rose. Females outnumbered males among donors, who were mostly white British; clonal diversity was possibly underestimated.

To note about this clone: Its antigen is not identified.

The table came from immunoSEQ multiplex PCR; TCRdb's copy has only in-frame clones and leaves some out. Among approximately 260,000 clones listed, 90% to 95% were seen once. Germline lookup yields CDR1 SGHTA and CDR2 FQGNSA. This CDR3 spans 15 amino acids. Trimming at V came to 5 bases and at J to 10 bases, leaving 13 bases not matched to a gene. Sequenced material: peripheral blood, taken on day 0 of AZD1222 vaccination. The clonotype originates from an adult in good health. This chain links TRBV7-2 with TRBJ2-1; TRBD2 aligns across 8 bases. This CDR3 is CASSLLGTSGGEQFF. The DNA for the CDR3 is TGTGCCAGCAGCCTACTAGGGACTTCGGGGGGGGAGCAGTTCTTC.